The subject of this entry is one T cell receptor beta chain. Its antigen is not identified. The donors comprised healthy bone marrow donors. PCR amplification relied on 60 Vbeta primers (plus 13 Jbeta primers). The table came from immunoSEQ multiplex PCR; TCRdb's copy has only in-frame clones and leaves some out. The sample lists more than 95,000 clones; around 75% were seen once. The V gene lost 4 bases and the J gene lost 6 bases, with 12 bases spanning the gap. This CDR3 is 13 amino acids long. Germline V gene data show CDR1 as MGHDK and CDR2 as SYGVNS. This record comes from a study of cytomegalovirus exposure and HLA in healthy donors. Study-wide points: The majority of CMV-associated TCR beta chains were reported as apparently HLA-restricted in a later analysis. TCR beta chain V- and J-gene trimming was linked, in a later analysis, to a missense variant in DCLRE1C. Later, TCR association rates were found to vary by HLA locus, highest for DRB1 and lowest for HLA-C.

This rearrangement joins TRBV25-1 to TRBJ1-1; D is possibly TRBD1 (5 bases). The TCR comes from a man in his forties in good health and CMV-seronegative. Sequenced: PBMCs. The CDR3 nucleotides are TGTGCCAGCAGTGGCGGTTGGGGCTCTGAAGCTTTCTTT. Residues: CASSGGWGSEAFF.